Included here is one TCR beta chain sequence, with context. Its antigen is currently unknown. The study ran its PCR with 60 Vbeta and 13 Jbeta primers. Assay used: immunoSEQ multiplex PCR; TCRdb lists only in-frame clones, some missing. The data contain roughly 130,000 clones, around 69% of them singletons. Per the germline V gene, CDR1 is MNHEY and CDR2 is SVGAGI. The CDR3 sequence is 11 residues long. Trimming pared 8 bases from V and 4 bases from J, leaving 9 bases between. The record originates from a study of cytomegalovirus exposure and HLA in healthy donors. Study conclusions and caveats: According to an earlier analysis, most TCR beta V segments yielded productive rearrangements about 87% or about 30% of the time. Later analysis suggested most CMV-associated TCR beta chains were HLA-restricted. Among TCR beta chains, those listed as cytomegalovirus-associated numbered about 160.

This clonotype originated in a human donor in good health. The chain uses TRBV6-5 and TRBJ2-7; D is undetermined. Material for sequencing was PBMCs. CDR3 sequence: CASGQAYEQYF. The CDR3 DNA reads TGTGCCAGCGGGCAGGCGTACGAGCAGTACTTC.